Listed below are T cell receptor beta chains from one sample, sequenced in a study of blood T cell repertoires in COVID-19. Method: immunoSEQ multiplex PCR; TCRdb's copy keeps in-frame clones and lacks some. This table holds about 20,000 clones, 79% found once. Sequencing was done on a sample of peripheral blood. These receptors were collected from an older man with acute or convalescent COVID-19. CDR3s include the opening cysteine and the closing phenylalanine or tryptophan. A D gene is named only where the DNA matches it firmly. Some rows mark clone size as missing; the rest say once, few, many or name a class of expanded clone.

CDR3: CASSLDYGGTEAFF
DNA: TGTGCCAGCAGCTTAGATTACGGAGGAACTGAAGCTTTCTTT
V: TRBV11-3
size: once
D: NA
J: TRBJ1-1

CDR3: CASSYDRFNYGYTF
DNA: TGTGCCAGCAGTTACGACAGGTTTAACTATGGCTACACCTTC
V: TRBV6-6
size: NA
D: NA
J: TRBJ1-2

CDR3: CAWSVIWDRGSGYGYTF
DNA: TGTGCCTGGAGTGTAATTTGGGACAGGGGATCGGGCTATGGCTACACCTTC
V: TRBV30
size: NA
D: TRBD1
J: TRBJ1-2

CDR3: CASRASGADTQYF
DNA: TGTGCCAGCAGGGCGAGCGGGGCAGATACGCAGTATTTT
V: TRBV6-4
size: NA
D: TRBD2
J: TRBJ2-3

CDR3: CASRPTSNYGYTF
DNA: TGCGCCAGCAGGCCGACATCGAACTATGGCTACACCTTC
V: TRBV10-2
size: NA
D: NA
J: TRBJ1-2

CDR3: CASSTKPGNRHNEQFF
DNA: TGTGCCAGCAGCACCAAGCCCGGGAACCGCCACAATGAGCAGTTCTTC
V: TRBV7-2
size: NA
D: NA
J: TRBJ2-1

CDR3: CASSLTGAGVRLEETQYF
DNA: TGTGCCAGCAGCTTAACCGGAGCGGGAGTAAGATTGGAAGAGACCCAGTACTTC
V: TRBV7-3
size: NA
D: TRBD2
J: TRBJ2-5

CDR3: CASSPAASDGYTF
DNA: TGTGCCAGCTCACCAGCCGCTAGCGATGGCTACACCTTC
V: TRBV18
size: NA
D: NA
J: TRBJ1-2

CDR3: CASSQTGREEKLFF
DNA: TGCGCCAGCAGCCAAACAGGGCGGGAGGAAAAACTGTTTTTT
V: TRBV4-1
size: NA
D: NA
J: TRBJ1-4

CDR3: CASSLDIHGQPTPKNYGYTF
DNA: TGTGCCAGCAGCTTGGACATCCACGGACAGCCAACCCCAAAGAACTATGGCTACACCTTC
V: TRBV5-5
size: NA
D: NA
J: TRBJ1-2

CDR3: CAWREGGRGLITGELFF
DNA: TGTGCCTGGAGAGAGGGAGGCAGGGGGCTTATCACCGGGGAGCTGTTTTTT
V: TRBV30
size: NA
D: TRBD1
J: TRBJ2-2

CDR3: CAWSVNRDREAFF
DNA: TGTGCCTGGAGTGTGAACCGGGACAGAGAAGCTTTCTTT
V: TRBV30
size: NA
D: TRBD1
J: TRBJ1-1